Listed below are T cell receptor beta chains from one sample, sequenced in a study of blood T cell repertoires in COVID-19. The assay was immunoSEQ multiplex PCR, and TCRdb's table has in-frame clones only and misses some. The table records around 300,000 clones, 70% to 90% of them present only once. The sample was peripheral blood. These receptors all stem from a human donor in a cohort sampled during active COVID-19. The CDR3 runs from the conserved cysteine through the conserved F or W. A D gene is named only where the DNA matches it firmly. A clone size is listed for some rows: how often the clone was seen (once, few, many), or a class if it is expanded.

clone_size: .
v_call: TRBV6-1
j_call: TRBJ1-1
d_call: .
cdr3_nt: TGTGCCAGCAGTGAGGAGGGGCTTGTTACCACTGAAGCTTTCTTT
cdr3_aa: CASSEEGLVTTEAFF

clone_size: once
v_call: TRBV6-4
j_call: TRBJ1-2
d_call: TRBD1
cdr3_nt: TGTGCCAGCAGTGCCACAGGGGGGAGAGGCTACACCTTC
cdr3_aa: CASSATGGRGYTF

clone_size: .
v_call: TRBV29-1
j_call: TRBJ2-7
d_call: .
cdr3_nt: TGCAGCGTTGAGGTTCAGGGATACGAGCAGTACTTC
cdr3_aa: CSVEVQGYEQYF

clone_size: .
v_call: TRBV6-1
j_call: TRBJ1-5
d_call: TRBD1
cdr3_nt: TGTGCCAGCAGTGACCGGGACAGCCTTTATAGCAATCAGCCCCAGCATTTT
cdr3_aa: CASSDRDSLYSNQPQHF

clone_size: .
v_call: TRBV30
j_call: TRBJ1-6
d_call: .
cdr3_nt: TGTGCCTGTGGGGGGGCTAATTCACCCCTCCACTTT
cdr3_aa: CACGGANSPLHF

clone_size: .
v_call: TRBV9
j_call: TRBJ1-1
d_call: .
cdr3_nt: TGTGCCAGCAGGTTAACATACCAATCGAACACTGAAGCTTTCTTT
cdr3_aa: CASRLTYQSNTEAFF

clone_size: .
v_call: TRBV29-1
j_call: TRBJ2-3
d_call: TRBD2
cdr3_nt: TGCAGCGTTCGGAGACTAGCGGGGGGAGGGGCTGATACGCAGTATTTT
cdr3_aa: CSVRRLAGGGADTQYF

clone_size: .
v_call: TRBV18
j_call: TRBJ2-7
d_call: TRBD1
cdr3_nt: TGTGCCAGCTCACCAAGACAGGGGGACAACGAGCAGTACTTC
cdr3_aa: CASSPRQGDNEQYF

clone_size: few
v_call: TRBV7-9
j_call: TRBJ2-3
d_call: .
cdr3_nt: TGTGCTGCGGAGGAAAGGGGGACAGATACGCAGTATTTT
cdr3_aa: CAAEERGTDTQYF

clone_size: .
v_call: TRBV19
j_call: TRBJ1-5
d_call: .
cdr3_nt: TGTGCCAGTAGTCGGGAAGGGAAACAGCCCCAGCATTTT
cdr3_aa: CASSREGKQPQHF

clone_size: .
v_call: TRBV7-9
j_call: TRBJ1-6
d_call: .
cdr3_nt: TGTGCCAGCAGCCCGACCGTGCAGGGGTCACCCCTCCACTTT
cdr3_aa: CASSPTVQGSPLHF

clone_size: .
v_call: TRBV19
j_call: TRBJ2-1
d_call: .
cdr3_nt: TGTGCCAGTAGTGACAGAAATGAGCAGTTCTTC
cdr3_aa: CASSDRNEQFF

clone_size: .
v_call: TRBV7-6
j_call: TRBJ1-1
d_call: .
cdr3_nt: TGTGCCAGCAGCTGGGACAAGAACACTGAAGCTTTCTTT
cdr3_aa: CASSWDKNTEAFF

clone_size: .
v_call: TRBV3-1/TRBV3-2
j_call: TRBJ1-5
d_call: .
cdr3_nt: TGTGCCAGCAGCCCCTCCGGGGGTATCAAGCCCCAGCATTTT
cdr3_aa: CASSPSGGIKPQHF

clone_size: .
v_call: TRBV5-8
j_call: TRBJ2-1
d_call: TRBD1
cdr3_nt: TGTGCCAGCAGCCCGGGACAGAACTCCTACAATGAGCAGTTCTTC
cdr3_aa: CASSPGQNSYNEQFF

clone_size: .
v_call: TRBV29-1
j_call: TRBJ1-1
d_call: .
cdr3_nt: TGCAGCGTTGAGGTACTACAGAACACTGAAGCTTTCTTT
cdr3_aa: CSVEVLQNTEAFF

clone_size: .
v_call: TRBV5-1
j_call: TRBJ1-2
d_call: TRBD1
cdr3_nt: TGCGCCAGCAGCTTGGTTGGCAGGGGGCATGGCTACACCTTC
cdr3_aa: CASSLVGRGHGYTF

clone_size: .
v_call: TRBV27
j_call: TRBJ1-1
d_call: TRBD1
cdr3_nt: TGTGCCAGCAGTACTCTAACAGGGGGTGTAACTGAAGCTTTCTTT
cdr3_aa: CASSTLTGGVTEAFF

clone_size: .
v_call: TRBV10-3
j_call: TRBJ2-3
d_call: .
cdr3_nt: TGTGCCATCAGTGACAGAGATACGCAGTATTTT
cdr3_aa: CAISDRDTQYF

clone_size: .
v_call: TRBV25-1
j_call: TRBJ2-2
d_call: TRBD2
cdr3_nt: TGTGCCAGCAGTGAGGGACTAGTGAACACCGGGGAGCTGTTTTTT
cdr3_aa: CASSEGLVNTGELFF

clone_size: .
v_call: TRBV19
j_call: TRBJ1-5
d_call: .
cdr3_nt: TGTGCCAGTAGTATAACATCCCGTTCAGTCAGCAATCAGCCCCAGCATTTT
cdr3_aa: CASSITSRSVSNQPQHF

clone_size: .
v_call: TRBV5-8
j_call: TRBJ1-1
d_call: .
cdr3_nt: TGTGCCAGCAGCTTGATTCGGGGTTTCGGTATGAACACTGAAGCTTTCTTT
cdr3_aa: CASSLIRGFGMNTEAFF

clone_size: .
v_call: TRBV19
j_call: TRBJ1-3
d_call: TRBD1
cdr3_nt: TGTGCCAGTAGTCCACGTTCTTCACAGGGGGCTAGTGGAAACACCATATATTTT
cdr3_aa: CASSPRSSQGASGNTIYF

clone_size: few
v_call: TRBV4-1
j_call: TRBJ1-5
d_call: .
cdr3_nt: TGCGCCAGCAGCCACATTATACAGGAACAGCCCCAGCATTTT
cdr3_aa: CASSHIIQEQPQHF

clone_size: .
v_call: TRBV27
j_call: TRBJ1-4
d_call: TRBD1
cdr3_nt: TGTGCCAGCAGTATACATGGACAGGGGGCGAAGGGTGAAAAACTGTTTTTT
cdr3_aa: CASSIHGQGAKGEKLFF

clone_size: .
v_call: TRBV27
j_call: TRBJ2-3
d_call: .
cdr3_nt: TGTGCCAGCAGCATCCGGACGGGGATTCACACAGATACGCAGTATTTT
cdr3_aa: CASSIRTGIHTDTQYF

clone_size: .
v_call: TRBV5-1
j_call: TRBJ2-6
d_call: TRBD1
cdr3_nt: TGCGCCAGCAGCCTGGACAGGAGCTCTGGGGCCAACGTCCTGACTTTC
cdr3_aa: CASSLDRSSGANVLTF

clone_size: .
v_call: TRBV28
j_call: TRBJ2-2
d_call: .
cdr3_nt: TGTGCCAGCATGGGGAGAGATACCGGGGAGCTGTTTTTT
cdr3_aa: CASMGRDTGELFF

clone_size: .
v_call: TRBV5-5
j_call: TRBJ1-1
d_call: TRBD1
cdr3_nt: TGTGCCAGCAGCCCGGAGTCAGGGGGCACTGAAGCTTTCTTT
cdr3_aa: CASSPESGGTEAFF

clone_size: .
v_call: TRBV29-1
j_call: TRBJ1-1
d_call: .
cdr3_nt: TGCAGCGTTGAAACAGGGTTTAAGGCTGAAGCTTTCTTT
cdr3_aa: CSVETGFKAEAFF

clone_size: once
v_call: TRBV18
j_call: TRBJ2-2
d_call: .
cdr3_nt: TGTGCCAGCTCCCCGTCCGGGGGGCCAAACACCGGGGAGCTGTTTTTT
cdr3_aa: CASSPSGGPNTGELFF

clone_size: .
v_call: TRBV5-6
j_call: TRBJ1-2
d_call: .
cdr3_nt: TGTGCCAGCAGCTTGGGACAGTTGACTAACTATGGCTACACCTTC
cdr3_aa: CASSLGQLTNYGYTF

clone_size: few
v_call: TRBV19
j_call: TRBJ2-7
d_call: TRBD1
cdr3_nt: TGTGCCAGTAGTACCTGGACAGGGTCCCACGAGCAGTACTTC
cdr3_aa: CASSTWTGSHEQYF

clone_size: few
v_call: TRBV9
j_call: TRBJ1-5
d_call: .
cdr3_nt: TGTGCCAGCAGCGTTGCGGGAAGCAATCAGCCCCAGCATTTT
cdr3_aa: CASSVAGSNQPQHF

clone_size: .
v_call: TRBV7-6
j_call: TRBJ2-2
d_call: .
cdr3_nt: TGTGCCAGCAGCCCTAGGGGGAACACCGGGGAGCTGTTTTTT
cdr3_aa: CASSPRGNTGELFF

clone_size: .
v_call: TRBV5-8
j_call: TRBJ2-2
d_call: TRBD2
cdr3_nt: TGTGCCAGCAGCCCCACCCGGACTAGAGGGGCCGGGGAGCTGTTTTTT
cdr3_aa: CASSPTRTRGAGELFF

clone_size: .
v_call: TRBV7-2
j_call: TRBJ2-7
d_call: TRBD1
cdr3_nt: TGTGCCAGCAGCTTATCGTCCGGGACAGGGATCTACGAGCAGTACTTC
cdr3_aa: CASSLSSGTGIYEQYF